The 13 T cell receptor beta chains listed next were all sequenced from one sample in a study of blood T cell repertoires in COVID-19. Clones were read by immunoSEQ multiplex PCR, and TCRdb kept only the in-frame ones, dropping some. Of some 130,000 clones in the sample, more than 85% were seen once. Material for sequencing was peripheral blood. Receptor source: a man between 60 and 75 years old with active or convalescent COVID-19.

The V gene is TRBV9, the J gene TRBJ2-3; D gene unclear. The germline V and J ends were trimmed by 3 bases and 5 bases, with 7 bases remaining between them. CDR1 and CDR2 from the germline V gene are SGDLS and YYNGEE. The CDR3 loop spans 12 amino acids. The CDR3 DNA reads TGTGCCAGCAGCGGCCACGGAGATACGCAGTATTTT. Translated, it gives CASSGHGDTQYF. The whole variable domain, filled in from reference TRBV9 and TRBJ2-3, reads DSGVTQTPKHLITATGQRVTLRCSPRSGDLSVYWYQQSLDQGLQFLIQYYNGEERAKGNILERFSAQQFPDLHSELNLSSLELGDSALYFCASSGHGDTQYFGPGTRLTVL.

This clone was counted once. The chain links TRBV7-2 to TRBJ2-3; 8 bases match TRBD2. The CDR3 contains 14 residues. Germline CDR1 and CDR2: SGHTA and FQGNSA. V lost 5 bases, J lost 3 bases, and 4 bases stayed unmatched. CDR3 loop: CASSASGYTDTQYF. In DNA, the CDR3 is TGTGCCAGCAGCGCTAGCGGGTATACAGATACGCAGTATTTT.

Only a few counts were recorded for this clone. The chain employs TRBV18 and TRBJ2-1; TRBD2 matches 8 bases. V was clipped by 1 base and J by 7 bases; unmatched bases: 9. This CDR3 is built from 16 residues. Germline V gene data show CDR1 as KGHSH and CDR2 as LQKENI. As DNA, the CDR3 is TGTGCCAGCTCACCACTCCCGAGCGGGGGCCGTAATGAGCAGTTCTTC. Translating it yields CASSPLPSGGRNEQFF.

The rearrangement joins TRBV2 to TRBJ2-7; D perhaps matches TRBD2 (6 bases). The CDR3 is made up of 12 amino acids. CDR1 is SNHLY, CDR2 FYNNEI, per germline. The V end lost 1 base, the J end lost 7 bases, and 8 bases lay between the germline ends. For the CDR3, the DNA is TGTGCCAGCAGTGAAGACCGGGGGGAGCAGTACTTC. This translates into CASSEDRGEQYF. Full variable domain (rest looked up from reference TRBV2 and TRBJ2-7): EPEVTQTPSHQVTQMGQEVILRCVPISNHLYFYWYRQILGQKVEFLVSFYNNEISEKSEIFDDQFSVERPDGSNFTLKIRSTKLEDSAMYFCASSEDRGEQYFGPGTRLTVT.

V gene TRBV11-3 combines with J gene TRBJ1-4; 11 bases map to TRBD1. The CDR3 totals 16 residues. Germline-derived CDR1 and CDR2 are SGHNT and YENEEA. Trimming at V came to 4 bases and at J to 8 bases, leaving 9 bases not matched to a gene. CDR3 DNA: TGTGCCAGCAGCTCGGGACAGGGGGTTCTTGGGGAAAAACTGTTTTTT. Protein: CASSSGQGVLGEKLFF.

There are a few counts of this clone. The rearrangement links TRBV6-2 or TRBV6-3 to TRBJ1-1; D gene ambiguous. V shed 6 bases and J shed 7 bases, with 18 bases lying between them. Per germline, CDR1 MNHEY and CDR2 SVGEGT. The CDR3 is made up of 14 amino acids. The CDR3 coding sequence is TGTGCCAGCAGCCCGGGCCTTCGACCTTATGAAGCTTTCTTT. Translation gives CASSPGLRPYEAFF.

The V call is TRBV4-2, the J call TRBJ2-1; D unclear. V was cut by 0 bases and J by 12 bases, with 9 bases left in between. The germline V gene encodes CDR1 LGHNA and CDR2 YNFKEQ. This CDR3 has 12 amino acids. The CDR3 DNA reads as TGTGCCAGCAGCCAAGATTCCGGGTTGCAGTTCTTC. Amino acid sequence: CASSQDSGLQFF.

The V gene is TRBV7-3, the J gene TRBJ1-6; D call uncertain. Looked up from germline, CDR1 is SGHTA and CDR2 is FQGTGA. CDR3 length: 14 residues. V was shortened by 0 bases and J by 5 bases, with 5 bases between the two germline ends. This CDR3 is CASSLTGDNSPLHF. CDR3 sequence (DNA): TGTGCCAGCAGCTTAACCGGGGATAATTCACCCCTCCACTTT.

The chain is built from TRBV7-8 and TRBJ2-5, with TRBD2 matching 8 bases. This CDR3 spans 15 amino acids. J was trimmed by 5 bases and V by 4 bases; bases with no gene match: 9. Germline V gene data show CDR1 as SGHVS and CDR2 as FQNEAQ. The DNA for the CDR3 is TGTGCCAGCAGCTCCGGGGGGGGGCCCGTGGAGACCCAGTACTTC. It specifies CASSSGGGPVETQYF. The full variable domain, rest sourced from reference TRBV7-8 and TRBJ2-5, is GAGVSQSPRYKVAKRGQDVALRCDPISGHVSLFWYQQALGQGPEFLTYFQNEAQLDKSGLPSDRFFAERPEGSVSTLKIQRTQQEDSAVYLCASSSGGGPVETQYFGPGTRLLVL.

The J gene is TRBJ1-6, the V gene TRBV7-8, with D maybe TRBD1 (6 bases). Trimming took 0 bases from V and 6 from J, leaving 9 bases between them. From germline, CDR1 is SGHVS and CDR2 FQNEAQ. CDR3 length: 15 amino acids. The CDR3 here is CASSLAGRGNSPLHF. CDR3 bases: TGTGCCAGCAGCTTAGCTGGCAGGGGTAATTCACCCCTCCACTTT.

The rearrangement links TRBV6-1 to TRBJ2-7; D perhaps matches TRBD2 (6 bases). Trimming took 1 base from V and 5 from J, leaving 9 bases between them. CDR1 is MNHNS, CDR2 SASEGT, per germline. CDR3 length: 13 amino acids. The CDR3 here is CASSEVGEDEQYF. The CDR3, as DNA: TGTGCCAGCAGTGAAGTGGGGGAGGACGAGCAGTACTTC.

J is TRBJ1-1 and V is TRBV7-2, with 9 positions matching TRBD1. The V and J ends lost 5 bases and 2 bases, in that order; junction bases with no gene match: 9. CDR3 size: 16 residues. Germline lookup yields CDR1 SGHTA and CDR2 FQGNSA. The CDR3 sequence is CASSPRQGGINTEAFF. CDR3 sequence (DNA): TGTGCCAGCAGCCCTCGACAGGGGGGAATTAACACTGAAGCTTTCTTT.

This chain connects TRBV7-8 to TRBJ1-4; 9 nucleotides agree with TRBD1. With 5 bases clipped from V and 7 bases from J, the junction kept 11 bases outside the gene matches. Looked up from germline, CDR1 is SGHVS and CDR2 is FQNEAQ. The CDR3 is made up of 16 amino acids. CDR3 sequence (DNA): TGTGCCAGCAGCCGTCCCGGGACAGGGTCCGGTGAAAAACTGTTTTTT. Residues: CASSRPGTGSGEKLFF.